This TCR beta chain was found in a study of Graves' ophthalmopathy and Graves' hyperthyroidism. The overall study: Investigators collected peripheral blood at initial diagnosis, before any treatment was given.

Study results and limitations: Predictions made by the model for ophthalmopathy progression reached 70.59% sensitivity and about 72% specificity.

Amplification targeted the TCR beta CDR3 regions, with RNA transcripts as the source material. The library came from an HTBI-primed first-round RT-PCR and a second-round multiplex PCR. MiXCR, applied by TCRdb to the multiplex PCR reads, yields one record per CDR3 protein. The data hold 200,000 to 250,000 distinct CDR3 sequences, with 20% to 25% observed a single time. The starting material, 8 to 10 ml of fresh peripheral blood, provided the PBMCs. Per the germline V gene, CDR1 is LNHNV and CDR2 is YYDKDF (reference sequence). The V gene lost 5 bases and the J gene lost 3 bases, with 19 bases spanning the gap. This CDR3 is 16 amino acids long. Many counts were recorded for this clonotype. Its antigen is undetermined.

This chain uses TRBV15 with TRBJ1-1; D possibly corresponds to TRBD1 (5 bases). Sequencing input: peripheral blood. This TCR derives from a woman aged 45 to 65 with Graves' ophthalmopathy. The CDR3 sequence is CATSPGQGKGHTEAFF. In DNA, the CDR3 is TGTGCCACCAGCCCTGGGCAGGGCAAAGGGCACACTGAAGCTTTCTTT.